Each of the 29 T cell receptor beta chains below was sequenced from the same sample in a study of blood T cells in healthy people across ages. Using a J-beta primer mix together with a sample-barcoded 5' primer, a second PCR was run for about 6 to 11 cycles. TCRdb re-called the 5' RACE reads through MiXCR, storing one row per CDR3 protein. The sample shows approximately 730,000 distinct CDR3 sequences, roughly 43% of them seen only once. The specimen sequenced was blood. All receptors come from a woman aged 60-75 years in good health.

This clonotype showed up just a few times. The chain couples TRBV6-1 to TRBJ1-6; D not certain. The CDR3 covers 13 residues. The germline gives CDR1 MNHNS, CDR2 SASEGT. Trimming took off 2 bases at V and 7 bases at J, with 6 bases between the two ends. The CDR3 sequence is CASSEQPNSPLHF. CDR3 sequence (DNA): TGTGCCAGCAGTGAACAGCCGAATTCACCCCTCCACTTT.

The gene calls are TRBV9 and TRBJ1-6; TRBD1 is a possible D gene (6 bases). The germline CDR1 and CDR2 sequences are SGDLS and YYNGEE. The CDR3 is 15 residues long. V was cut by 0 bases and J by 8 bases, with 12 bases left in between. The CDR3 protein is CASSVEDSQDSPLHF. CDR3 nucleotide sequence: TGTGCCAGCAGCGTAGAGGACAGCCAGGATTCACCCCTCCACTTT.

This clonotype was seen ten or more times. CDR3 sequence (DNA): TGCGCCAGCAGCCAAGACCCGGGACAGGGCATTAGCTCCTACAATGAGCAGTTCTTC. Translation: CASSQDPGQGISSYNEQFF. This sequence joins TRBV4-3 and TRBJ2-1; TRBD1 aligns across 9 bases. The junction had 9 bases not matched to a gene; V was cut back by 0 bases and J by 0 bases. There are 19 residues in the CDR3. From germline, CDR1 is LGHNA and CDR2 YSLEER.

This clonotype was detected only a few times. V is TRBV29-1 and J is TRBJ2-1, with 11 nucleotides matching TRBD2. Germline assignment: CDR1 SQVTM and CDR2 ANQGSEA. This CDR3 is built from 16 residues. Here the CDR3 reads CTGLAGDLGSYNEQFF. Here the CDR3 DNA reads TGCACCGGACTAGCGGGCGACCTAGGCTCCTACAATGAGCAGTTCTTC.

In this sample, this clonotype turned up a few times. At one of its ends the junction is not consistent with the germline gene, which may arise from a read error. This chain uses TRBV6-2 or TRBV6-3 with TRBJ1-2, with 8 bases fitting TRBD1. CDR3 length: 16 amino acids. Germline CDR1 and CDR2: MNHEY and SVGEGT. This chain's CDR3 is CASSYPITGGDYGCTF. The CDR3 nucleotides are TGTGCCAGCAGTTACCCAATTACAGGGGGAGACTATGGCTGCACCTTC.

The rearrangement joins TRBV2 to TRBJ2-5; 7 bases line up with TRBD2. The CDR3 runs to 14 residues. With 2 bases clipped from V and 11 bases from J, the junction kept 11 bases outside the gene matches. Germline-derived CDR1 and CDR2 are SNHLY and FYNNEI. The chain's CDR3 is CASSERGGVGEQYF. The DNA of the CDR3 is TGTGCCAGCAGTGAAAGGGGAGGGGTAGGAGAGCAGTACTTC. Filled out from reference TRBV2 and TRBJ2-5, the complete variable domain reads EPEVTQTPSHQVTQMGQEVILRCVPISNHLYFYWYRQILGQKVEFLVSFYNNEISEKSEIFDDQFSVERPDGSNFTLKIRSTKLEDSAMYFCASSERGGVGEQYFGPGTRLLVL.

The rearrangement links TRBV7-2 to TRBJ1-5; D gene uncertain. Deletions cut 2 bases from V and 0 bases from J, with 11 bases between. The CDR3 has 16 amino acids. CDR1 and CDR2 from the germline V gene are SGHTA and FQGNSA. CDR3 loop: CASSLSGPNSNQPQHF. The CDR3 DNA follows: TGTGCCAGCAGCTTAAGTGGTCCCAATAGCAATCAGCCCCAGCATTTT.

The chain employs TRBV7-9 and TRBJ1-6; D not certain. Deletions cut 2 bases from V and 10 bases from J, with 3 bases between. Germline V CDR1 and CDR2: SEHNR, FQNEAQ (reference sequence). The CDR3 runs to 11 residues. The CDR3 reads CASSLSSPLHF. For the CDR3, the DNA is TGTGCCAGCAGCTTATCCTCACCCCTCCACTTT.

Points on this clonotype: An end of the junction does not agree with germline; a read error may underlie this. The chain uses TRBV16 and TRBJ1-4; 8 bases map to TRBD1. Germline-derived CDR1 and CDR2 are KGHSY and FQNENV. The CDR3 length is 16 residues. CDR3 region: CTSSQAGGRTNEKLFF. The DNA of the CDR3 is TGTACCAGCAGCCAAGCAGGGGGCAGGACTAATGAAAAACTGTTTTTT.

This clonotype was seen only a few times. The J gene is TRBJ1-1, the V gene TRBV18; D not certain. With 2 bases removed from V and 9 bases from J, the gap between germline ends came to 10 bases. Germline CDR1 reads KGHSH; CDR2 reads LQKENI. CDR3 length: 12 residues. Here the CDR3 DNA reads TGTGCCAGCTCACCAATGTCCAGGAAAGCTTTCTTT. This translates into CASSPMSRKAFF.

This clonotype occurred a few times. The CDR3 sequence is CASSDRVGAFF. The CDR3 coding sequence is TGTGCCAGCAGTGACAGGGTAGGAGCTTTCTTT. The chain is built from TRBV12-3 or TRBV12-4 and TRBJ1-1; TRBD1 matches at 7 bases. CDR3 length: 11 residues. V gave up 5 bases and J gave up 10 bases; unmatched junction bases: 4.

V gene TRBV10-3 combines with J gene TRBJ2-3; a weak D match, TRBD1 (5 bases). The germline V gene encodes CDR1 ENHRY and CDR2 SYGVKD. This CDR3 comprises 12 residues. Trimming left V 6 bases short and J 3 bases short, with 7 bases between. CDR3 residues: CAIRGETDTQYF. DNA of the CDR3: TGTGCCATCAGAGGGGAAACAGATACGCAGTATTTT.

The V and J genes are TRBV12-3 or TRBV12-4 and TRBJ1-1; 7 bases align to TRBD1. The CDR3 contains 15 residues. V was pared by 2 bases and J by 1 base, with 4 bases of the junction left unmatched. The CDR3 DNA reads TGTGCCAGCAGTTTAATGGGGACAGCGAACACTGAAGCTTTCTTT. It yields the protein CASSLMGTANTEAFF.

The chain links TRBV9 to TRBJ1-4; TRBD1 matches at 8 bases. Trimming at V came to 1 base and at J to 7 bases, leaving 3 bases not matched to a gene. CDR1 is SGDLS, CDR2 YYNGEE, per germline. CDR3 length equals 14 residues. This chain's CDR3 is CASSVSGGAEKLFF. The CDR3 DNA reads as TGTGCCAGCAGCGTATCAGGGGGCGCTGAAAAACTGTTTTTT.

Concerning this clonotype itself: The final CDR3 position lacks the conserved phenylalanine or tryptophan, pointing to a likely read error. This chain uses TRBV3-1 with TRBJ1-2, with a weak D call TRBD1 (6 bases). CDR1 and CDR2 from the germline V gene are LGHDT and YNNKEL (reference sequence). Trimming shortened V by 2 bases and J by 2 bases, and 9 bases separated the two germline ends. The CDR3 has 14 amino acids. CDR3 protein: CASSQLGQNYGYTL. Here the CDR3 DNA reads TGTGCCAGCAGCCAACTTGGACAGAACTATGGCTACACCCTC.

V and J are TRBV6-5 and TRBJ2-4; D possibly matches TRBD1 or TRBD2 (6 bases each). V was cut by 6 bases and J by 12 bases, with 15 bases left in between. This CDR3 has 12 amino acids. Looked up from germline, CDR1 is MNHEY and CDR2 is SVGAGI. This CDR3 reads CASSSPGARQYF. The CDR3 region has the DNA TGTGCCAGCAGCTCCCCGGGGGCCCGTCAGTACTTC.

This clonotype was observed a few times. DNA for the CDR3: TGTGCCTGGAGTATAGCGGGGTTTGGCTACACCTTC. As protein: CAWSIAGFGYTF. The V and J genes are TRBV30 and TRBJ1-2; D gene ambiguous. V lost 2 bases, J lost 7 bases, and 11 bases lay in between. CDR1 is GTSNPN and CDR2 is SVGIG in the germline V gene (reference sequence). This CDR3 has 12 amino acids. Supplemented by reference TRBV30 and TRBJ1-2, the full variable domain reads SQTIHQWPATLVQPVGSPLSLECTVEGTSNPNLYWYRQAAGRGLQLLFYSVGIGQISSEVPQNLSASRPQDRQFILSSKKLLLSDSGFYLCAWSIAGFGYTFGSGTRLTVV.

A note on this clonotype: This may be a read error, as it is one base from a much larger clone. This sequence joins TRBV27 and TRBJ2-7; D might be TRBD2 (6 bases). Looked up from germline, CDR1 is MNHEY and CDR2 is SMNVEV (reference sequence). Trimming took 3 bases from V and 2 from J, leaving 14 bases between them. This CDR3 comprises 15 residues. The CDR3 DNA sequence: TGTGCCAGCAGTTTTGAGGTCGGGAGTGCCTACGAGCAGTACTTC. Its translation is CASSFEVGSAYEQYF.

This clonotype was recorded a few times. This chain uses TRBV11-2 with TRBJ2-7; D is undetermined. The J call is uncertain, as TRBJ2-5 better fits the DNA end. Per germline, CDR1 SGHAT and CDR2 FQNNGV. The CDR3 spans 13 residues. The CDR3: CASSLEFKETQYF. The CDR3 nucleotides read TGTGCCAGCAGCTTAGAGTTTAAGGAGACCCAGTACTTC.

In DNA, the CDR3 is TGCAGCGTCGACGACAGGGGCATATACTATGAGCAGTTCTTC. As protein: CSVDDRGIYYEQFF. The chain joins TRBV29-1 to TRBJ2-1; TRBD1 matches at 8 bases. Germline-derived CDR1 and CDR2 are SQVTM and ANQGSEA. This CDR3 region has 14 residues. Trimming removed 6 bases from V and 8 bases from J; junction bases left unmatched: 12.

The rearrangement joins TRBV3-1 to TRBJ2-4, with D perhaps being TRBD1 or TRBD2 (5 bases each). The CDR3 extends over 16 amino acids. CDR1 LGHDT and CDR2 YNNKEL come from the germline V gene (reference sequence). Trimming stripped 2 bases from V and 0 bases from J, with 11 bases between. CDR3 bases: TGTGCCAGCAGCCAAACGAGGGGAAAAGCCAAAAACATTCAGTACTTC. Its translation is CASSQTRGKAKNIQYF.

The chain combines TRBV6-5 with TRBJ2-7, with D unresolved. Per the germline V gene, CDR1 is MNHEY and CDR2 is SVGAGI. V lost 4 bases to trimming and J lost 3 bases, with 10 bases between them. CDR3 size: 13 residues. CDR3 in DNA: TGTGCCAGCAGTTCGGCTGTGGTCTACGAGCAGTACTTC. Its protein is CASSSAVVYEQYF.

This clonotype was observed many times. The chain employs TRBV7-2 and TRBJ2-5; TRBD2 aligns across 10 bases. The CDR3 runs to 16 residues. Germline CDR1 and CDR2: SGHTA and FQGNSA. The J segment lost 2 bases and the V segment lost 5 bases, leaving 8 bases of the junction unmatched. CDR3: CASSGMGAGGQETQYF. The CDR3 DNA is TGTGCCAGCAGCGGAATGGGAGCGGGGGGGCAAGAGACCCAGTACTTC.

There are a few counts of this clonotype. CDR3 nucleotide sequence: TGCAGCGTTGTCGAGGGAATAGGCAATCAGCCCCAGCATTTT. This codes for CSVVEGIGNQPQHF. The rearrangement uses TRBV29-1 and TRBJ1-5; D is ambiguous. V lost 4 bases and J 2 bases, leaving 12 bases between the germline ends. From germline, CDR1 is SQVTM and CDR2 ANQGSEA. This CDR3 is built from 14 residues.

The gene calls are TRBV4-1 and TRBJ2-4; D gene uncertain. Germline CDR1 MGHRA, CDR2 YSYEKL. V was trimmed by 1 base and J by 13 bases, leaving 17 bases between them. There are 14 residues in the CDR3. CDR3 sequence reads: CASSQAGPYNEQYF. CDR3 coding DNA: TGCGCCAGCAGCCAAGCCGGGCCCTACAATGAGCAGTACTTC.

Notes on this clonotype: A junction end diverges from the germline sequence, so it may reflect a read error. The chain couples TRBV3-1 to TRBJ2-1; 7 nucleotides line up with TRBD2. Germline V gene lookup returns CDR1 LGHDT and CDR2 YNNKEL (reference sequence). The CDR3 consists of 15 residues. This CDR3 reads CASSQAGVIYDEQFF. The CDR3 bases are TGTGCCAGCAGCCAGGCGGGAGTGATCTACGATGAGCAGTTCTTC.

This clonotype was recorded many times. The chain links TRBV28 to TRBJ1-2, with 8 bases that match TRBD1. Germline assignment: CDR1 MDHEN and CDR2 SYDVKM. The CDR3 length is 14 residues. V gave up 7 bases and J gave up 0 bases; unmatched junction bases: 4. The CDR3 region has the DNA TGTGCCAGCACCAAACAGGGGGCTAACTATGGCTACACCTTC. This translates into CASTKQGANYGYTF.

V usage is TRBV7-2 and J usage is TRBJ2-5; 12 bases align to TRBD2. The DNA end is a closer match to TRBJ2-7, so the J assignment may be wrong. The CDR3 consists of 14 residues. Germline CDR1 is SGHTA and CDR2 is FQGNSA. CDR3 protein: CTSSPTSGSYEQYF. The CDR3 DNA is TGTACCAGCAGCCCGACTAGCGGGAGTTACGAGCAGTACTTC.

The CDR3 DNA sequence: TGTGCCAGCAGTTTAATAGCGGGGTACTACAATGAGCAGTACTTC. Translation: CASSLIAGYYNEQYF. J is TRBJ2-1 and V is TRBV12-3 or TRBV12-4, with 8 bases that match TRBD2. The J call may be faulty, since TRBJ2-7 better matches the DNA end. This CDR3 is 15 amino acids long.